The clone carrying this T cell receptor beta chain was recorded a few times. This sample stems from a study of beta chain features in type 1 diabetes. V lost 6 bases to trimming and J lost 8 bases; unmatched junction nucleotides: 10. The CDR3 has 15 amino acids. CDR1 is MDHEN, CDR2 SYDVKM, per germline. The authors reverse transcribed all of the isolated RNA, so sequencing captured expressed TCRB transcripts. Clones were sequenced by immunoSEQ multiplex PCR, and TCRdb holds only the in-frame ones, with some missing. The sample has some 150,000 clones, 6% to 7.5% seen once. The sequence derives from a woman aged 25 to 39 in good health. The genes are TRBV28 and TRBJ2-3, with 11 bases that match TRBD2. The sample consisted of central memory CD4+ T cells from blood. CDR3 in DNA: TGTGCCAGCAGACTCTCTCTAGCGGGAGGCGGTACGCAGTATTTT. Translation: CASRLSLAGGGTQYF.